These 28 T cell receptor beta chains originate from one sample sequenced in a study of blood T cell repertoires in COVID-19. TCRdb's copy holds only in-frame clones and misses some; the assay was immunoSEQ multiplex PCR. The sample yields 250,000 to 300,000 clones, more than 75% seen once. What was sequenced was peripheral blood. These receptors were obtained from a woman aged 35 to 49 who had recovered from COVID-19.

The gene calls are TRBV4-1 and TRBJ2-1, with 7 bases aligning to TRBD2. Looked up from germline, CDR1 is MGHRA and CDR2 is YSYEKL. CDR3 length equals 17 residues. V lost 3 bases to trimming and J lost 0 bases; unmatched junction nucleotides: 8. The CDR3 sequence is CASSHAPGGSSYNEQFF. The CDR3 nucleotides are TGCGCCAGCAGCCATGCACCCGGGGGGAGCTCCTACAATGAGCAGTTCTTC.

The J gene is TRBJ1-2, the V gene TRBV5-1, with 7 bases identical to TRBD1. V trimming: 5 bases; J trimming: 6 bases; junction bases outside the gene matches: 7. The CDR3 totals 13 residues. The V gene's germline CDR1 is SGHRS and CDR2 YFSETQ. This CDR3 reads CASRGEGGDGYTF. In DNA, the CDR3 is TGCGCCAGCAGGGGGGAAGGGGGCGATGGCTACACCTTC.

By proportion, this clone is medium-sized. The sample holds other DNA sequences that translate to the same CDR3. The rearrangement uses TRBV9 and TRBJ2-1; the match to TRBD2 covers 14 bases. Germline V lookup: CDR1 SGDLS, CDR2 YYNGEE. The CDR3 extends over 17 amino acids. Trimming took 4 bases from V and 2 from J; bases not matched to a gene: 5. This CDR3 reads CASSTGTSGGPYNEQFF. DNA for the CDR3: TGTGCCAGCAGCACCGGGACTAGCGGGGGTCCCTACAATGAGCAGTTCTTC.

The chain is built from TRBV6-6 and TRBJ1-1; D may be TRBD1 (5 bases). Germline V gives CDR1 MNHNY, CDR2 SVGAGI (reference sequence). The CDR3 has 15 residues. The V end lost 0 bases, the J end lost 1 base, and 9 bases lay between the germline ends. The CDR3 DNA reads as TGTGCCAGCAGTTACTCCGGACACGCGAACACTGAAGCTTTCTTT. Its protein product is CASSYSGHANTEAFF.

V and J are TRBV5-1 and TRBJ2-7; TRBD2 aligns across 12 bases. Unmatched junction bases numbered 13, after V lost 3 bases and J lost 6 bases. The CDR3 covers 17 residues. Germline assignment: CDR1 SGHRS and CDR2 YFSETQ. The CDR3, as DNA: TGCGCCAGCAGCTGGTCACCTACTAGCGGGGGGTCGAGCGAGCAGTACTTC. This encodes CASSWSPTSGGSSEQYF.

This chain joins TRBV6-6 and TRBJ1-1, with a tentative D call TRBD1 (5 bases). The V and J ends lost 6 bases and 8 bases respectively, with 10 bases between them. This CDR3 has 11 residues. Germline lookup yields CDR1 MNHNY and CDR2 SVGAGI (reference sequence). The CDR3 DNA sequence: TGTGCCAGCAGGGGCAGGGTAGAAGCTTTCTTT. This encodes CASRGRVEAFF.

The genes are TRBV10-3 and TRBJ2-7, with D perhaps TRBD2 (6 bases). Germline CDR1 is ENHRY and CDR2 is SYGVKD. The CDR3 is 16 amino acids. V was cut by 6 bases and J by 6 bases, with 24 bases left in between. The CDR3, as DNA: TGTGCCATCAGGGAGCCCCAGGACGAGGGAGGTGGCGAGCAGTACTTC. Translation: CAIREPQDEGGGEQYF.

This clone is a singleton in its sample. The chain carries TRBV9 and TRBJ2-7; D gene unclear. Germline lookup yields CDR1 SGDLS and CDR2 YYNGEE. The V end was cut by 0 bases, the J end by 2 bases, with 6 bases between. The CDR3 spans 13 residues. The CDR3 DNA is TGTGCCAGCAGCGTAGCCCTAACCTACGAGCAGTACTTC. This sequence encodes CASSVALTYEQYF.

This sequence joins TRBV7-2 and TRBJ2-7; 16 bases are shared with TRBD2. Germline CDR1 reads SGHTA; CDR2 reads FQGNSA. The CDR3 consists of 17 residues. V shed 3 bases and J 6 bases; nucleotides not matched to a gene: 8. The CDR3 DNA reads as TGTGCCAGCAGCTTCCGAGGGACTAGCGGGGGGGCGGCCGAGCAGTACTTC. Translation gives CASSFRGTSGGAAEQYF.

The V gene is TRBV19, the J gene TRBJ1-2; no definite D call. The CDR3 runs to 14 residues. V lost 2 bases and J 4 bases, leaving 11 bases between the germline ends. Germline V gene data show CDR1 as LNHDA and CDR2 as SQIVND (reference sequence). The CDR3 DNA reads as TGTGCCAGTAGTATACAGTCCTCCTTCTATGGCTACACCTTC. Translated, it gives CASSIQSSFYGYTF.

This rearrangement joins TRBV29-1 to TRBJ2-5; D is perhaps TRBD2 (6 bases). Trimming took 8 bases from V and 1 from J, leaving 17 bases between them. Germline V CDR1 and CDR2: SQVTM, ANQGSEA. The CDR3 consists of 14 residues. CDR3 protein: CSSILGGVQETQYF. The CDR3 region has the DNA TGCAGCTCGATATTGGGCGGGGTCCAAGAGACCCAGTACTTC.

This clone has only one observation. The chain is built from TRBV19 and TRBJ1-1; TRBD1 might be the D (6 bases). Germline CDR1 LNHDA, CDR2 SQIVND (reference sequence). V was trimmed by 3 bases and J by 6 bases, leaving 20 bases between them. The CDR3 contains 16 residues. In DNA form, the CDR3 reads TGTGCCAGTAGTATGGGCCCGACAGGCCTAGGGGCTGAAGCTTTCTTT. Translating gives CASSMGPTGLGAEAFF.

The chain has TRBV7-2 and TRBJ2-7; TRBD1 agrees at 8 bases. This CDR3 region has 15 residues. Germline CDR1 SGHTA, CDR2 FQGNSA. Trimming removed 4 bases from V and 0 bases from J; junction bases left unmatched: 5. CDR3 sequence: CASSSQGALSYEQYF. DNA for the CDR3: TGTGCCAGCAGCTCCCAGGGGGCCCTCTCCTACGAGCAGTACTTC.

The chain employs TRBV3-1 (or the pseudogene TRBV3-2) and TRBJ1-2, with D uncertain. CDR1 and CDR2 (germline): LGHDT, YNNKEL (reference sequence). This CDR3 region has 13 residues. Trimming pared 4 bases from V and 6 bases from J, leaving 12 bases between. CDR3 sequence: CASSLRQDHGYTF. The DNA of the CDR3 is TGTGCCAGCAGCCTGAGACAAGACCATGGCTACACCTTC.

The chain is built from TRBV30 and TRBJ1-1, with no clear D. Germline V gene lookup returns CDR1 GTSNPN and CDR2 SVGIG (reference sequence). The CDR3 has 11 amino acids. V lost 1 base to trimming and J lost 5 bases, with 5 bases between them. In nucleotides, the CDR3 is TGTGCCTGGAGTGGGAGAACTGAAGCTTTCTTT. Translated: CAWSGRTEAFF.

J is TRBJ1-2 and V is TRBV7-9, with unresolved D. This CDR3 contains 11 residues. Germline V gene sequence: CDR1 SEHNR, CDR2 FQNEAQ (reference sequence). Trimming pared 5 bases from V and 6 bases from J, leaving 7 bases between. CDR3: CASSLGHGYTF. The CDR3 DNA follows: TGTGCCAGCAGCCTGGGCCATGGCTACACCTTC.

In its sample, this clone was seen a few times. This sequence joins TRBV7-2 and TRBJ2-7, with D tentatively TRBD2 (6 bases). The CDR3 sequence is 15 residues long. The germline V gene has CDR1 SGHTA and CDR2 FQGNSA. V was shortened by 1 base and J by 0 bases, with 10 bases between the two germline ends. CDR3 region: CASSLGSGGSYEQYF. Here the CDR3 DNA reads TGTGCCAGCAGCTTAGGATCCGGGGGCTCCTACGAGCAGTACTTC.

This chain connects TRBV10-3 to TRBJ2-1; TRBD1 matches at 9 bases. This CDR3 has 16 residues. Germline CDR1 is ENHRY and CDR2 is SYGVKD. J gave up 2 bases and V 6 bases, and 8 bases lay outside the gene matches. DNA for the CDR3: TGTGCCATCAGATCCACAGGGGGCTCGCCCTACAATGAGCAGTTCTTC. It translates to CAIRSTGGSPYNEQFF.

V usage is TRBV15 and J usage is TRBJ2-3; D might be TRBD2 (5 bases). Deletions cut 1 base from V and 4 bases from J, with 15 bases between. Germline CDR1 and CDR2: LNHNV and YYDKDF (reference sequence). The CDR3 length is 16 residues. This chain's CDR3 is CATSRVAGSFSDTQYF. CDR3 bases: TGTGCCACCAGCAGAGTGGCGGGCTCCTTTTCAGATACGCAGTATTTT.

A few counts support this clone. The chain combines TRBV5-8 with TRBJ1-2; D gene uncertain. The V end was cut by 1 base, the J end by 5 bases, with 9 bases between. The CDR3 contains 13 residues. Germline CDR1 SGHTS, CDR2 YDEGEE. The CDR3 spells CASSLMDSYGYTF. The CDR3 nucleotides are TGTGCCAGCAGCTTGATGGACTCTTATGGCTACACCTTC.

The rearrangement uses TRBV5-1 and TRBJ2-5; maybe TRBD2 (5 bases). Trimming left V 0 bases short and J 3 bases short, with 12 bases between. There are 15 residues in the CDR3. Germline CDR1 is SGHRS and CDR2 is YFSETQ. In DNA, the CDR3 is TGCGCCAGCAGCTTGGAGGCGGCGGAGGAAGAGACCCAGTACTTC. Its translation: CASSLEAAEEETQYF. Based on the CDR3 plus reference TRBV5-1 and TRBJ2-5, the full variable domain is KAGVTQTPRYLIKTRGQQVTLSCSPISGHRSVSWYQQTPGQGLQFLFEYFSETQRNKGNFPGRFSGRQFSNSRSEMNVSTLELGDSALYLCASSLEAAEEETQYFGPGTRLLVL.

This clone was seen more than once but under ten times. V usage is TRBV18 and J usage is TRBJ2-5, with 11 bases fitting TRBD2. There are 17 residues in the CDR3. With V trimmed by 1 base and J by 3 bases, 7 bases remained unmatched. Germline CDR1 KGHSH, CDR2 LQKENI. The CDR3, as DNA: TGTGCCAGCTCACCACAGGAGATGACTAGCGGGGAAGAGACCCAGTACTTC. Amino acids: CASSPQEMTSGEETQYF.

The V gene is TRBV7-9, the J gene TRBJ1-2; D is ambiguous. Between the trimmed V and J ends, which lost 1 base and 5 bases, there was a span of 11 bases. Germline CDR1 SEHNR, CDR2 FQNEAQ (reference sequence). The CDR3 totals 14 residues. CDR3 loop: CASSLGTPFYGYTF. CDR3 bases: TGTGCCAGCAGCTTAGGAACACCGTTTTATGGCTACACCTTC. The full variable domain, rest sourced from reference TRBV7-9 and TRBJ1-2, is DTGVSQNPRHKITKRGQNVTFRCDPISEHNRLYWYRQTLGQGPEFLTYFQNEAQLEKSRLLSDRFSAERPKGSFSTLEIQRTEQGDSAMYLCASSLGTPFYGYTFGSGTRLTVV.

The chain joins TRBV6-5 to TRBJ2-7; D possibly corresponds to TRBD1 (6 bases). Germline V gene data show CDR1 as MNHEY and CDR2 as SVGAGI. The CDR3 length is 14 residues. V gave up 6 bases and J gave up 3 bases, with 15 bases separating them. Written as DNA, the CDR3 is TGTGCCAGCAGAAAAGGGGACACCTACTACGAGCAGTACTTC. Protein sequence: CASRKGDTYYEQYF.

The chain recombines TRBV27 with TRBJ2-7; D remains unclear. The CDR3 length is 14 residues. Germline assignment: CDR1 MNHEY and CDR2 SMNVEV (reference sequence). Trimming shortened V by 2 bases and J by 2 bases, and 10 bases separated the two germline ends. CDR3 amino acids: CASSLTGSTYEQYF. The CDR3 DNA reads TGTGCCAGCAGTTTAACCGGGTCAACCTACGAGCAGTACTTC.

V and J are TRBV7-8 and TRBJ2-3, with TRBD2 as a possible D gene (5 bases). Trimming removed 0 bases from V and 0 bases from J, with 13 bases in between. Germline lookup yields CDR1 SGHVS and CDR2 FQNEAQ. The CDR3 runs to 17 residues. This chain's CDR3 is CASSLARAYTSTDTQYF. The CDR3, as DNA: TGTGCCAGCAGCTTAGCGCGGGCATATACTAGCACAGATACGCAGTATTTT.

This clone was detected only once. This rearrangement joins TRBV13 to TRBJ1-1, with D possibly matching TRBD1 (5 bases). The V end lost 3 bases, the J end lost 0 bases, and 8 bases lay between the germline ends. Germline values: CDR1 PRHDT, CDR2 FYEKMQ (reference sequence). CDR3 length equals 14 residues. The CDR3 region has the DNA TGTGCCAGCAGCTTCCTACAGGTGAACACTGAAGCTTTCTTT. Amino acid sequence: CASSFLQVNTEAFF.

This clone was seen once. This rearrangement joins TRBV12-3 or TRBV12-4 to TRBJ1-2, with a tentative D call TRBD1 (6 bases). CDR3 length: 13 residues. V was clipped by 2 bases and J by 7 bases, with 11 bases between them. The CDR3 protein is CASSLYRDVGYTF. The CDR3 DNA sequence: TGTGCCAGCAGTTTATACAGGGACGTTGGCTACACCTTC.